This T cell receptor (beta chain) was captured by sequencing in a study of vaccination effects on CD4 cells after COVID-19. The wider study: Participants completed two doses of the BNT162b2 or mRNA-1273 vaccine. Study results and limitations: Late after vaccination, infection- and vaccine-induced clones showed marked clonal contraction.

V was pared by 3 bases and J by 7 bases, with 7 bases of the junction left unmatched. Germline V gene data show CDR1 as LGHNA and CDR2 as YNFKEQ. This CDR3 has 15 amino acids. Profiled with immunoSEQ multiplex PCR; TCRdb holds only in-frame clones, not every one. The table shows nearly 35,000 clones, with roughly 72% occurring only once. This clone is a singleton in its sample. The antigen is unknown. CD4+ T cells specific for antigen were expanded with viral peptide pools by the ViraFEST assay before sequencing. On roughly day 10 of culture, CD4+ T cells were separated out. Vaccine recipients lacked prior SARS-CoV-2 infection and had negative nucleocapsid antibodies. The culture medium for a few million PBMC per well included around 10 IU/ml IL-2 and 9 to 10 ug/ml peptides. At days 3 and 7, half of the medium was exchanged for IL-2 medium.

The specimen comprised CD4+ T cells from PBMCs cultured with HCoV-OC43 spike peptides, sampled before COVID-19 vaccination. Regarding subset: HCoV-OC43 spike overlapping peptide pool stimulation. This receptor was taken from a human donor who received a COVID-19 vaccine. The V gene is TRBV4-2, the J gene TRBJ2-2; 8 nucleotides align to TRBD1. The CDR3 sequence is CASSQMDRDNGELFF. In nucleotides, the CDR3 is TGTGCCAGCAGCCAGATGGACAGGGATAACGGGGAGCTGTTTTTT.